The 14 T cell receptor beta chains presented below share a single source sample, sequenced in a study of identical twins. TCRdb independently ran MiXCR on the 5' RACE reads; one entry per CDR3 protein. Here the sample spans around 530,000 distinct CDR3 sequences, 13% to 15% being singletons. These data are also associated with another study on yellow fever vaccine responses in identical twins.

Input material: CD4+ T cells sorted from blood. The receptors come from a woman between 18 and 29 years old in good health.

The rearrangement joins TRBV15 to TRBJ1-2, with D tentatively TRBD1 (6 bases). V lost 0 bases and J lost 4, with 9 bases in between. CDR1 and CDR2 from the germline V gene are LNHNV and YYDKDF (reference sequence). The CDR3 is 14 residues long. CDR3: CATSRDTGPYGYTF. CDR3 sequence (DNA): TGTGCCACCAGCAGAGATACAGGGCCCTATGGCTACACCTTC.

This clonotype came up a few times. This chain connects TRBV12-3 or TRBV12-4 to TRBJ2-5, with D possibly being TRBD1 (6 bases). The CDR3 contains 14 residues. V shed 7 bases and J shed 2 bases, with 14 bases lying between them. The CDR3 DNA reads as TGTGCCAGCACTGACAGGACTGATCAAGAGACCCAGTACTTC. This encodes CASTDRTDQETQYF.

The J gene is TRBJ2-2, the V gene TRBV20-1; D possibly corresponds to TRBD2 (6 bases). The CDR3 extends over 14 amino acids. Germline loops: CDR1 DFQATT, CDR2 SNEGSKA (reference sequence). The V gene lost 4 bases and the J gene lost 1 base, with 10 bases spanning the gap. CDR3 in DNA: TGCAGTGCTAAAGCAGCGGGGAACACCGGGGAGCTGTTTTTT. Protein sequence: CSAKAAGNTGELFF.

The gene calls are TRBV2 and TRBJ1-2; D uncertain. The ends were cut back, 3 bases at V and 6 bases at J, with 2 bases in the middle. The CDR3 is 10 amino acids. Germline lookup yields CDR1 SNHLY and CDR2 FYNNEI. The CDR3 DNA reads TGTGCCAGCAGTGACAATGGCTACACCTTC. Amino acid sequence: CASSDNGYTF.

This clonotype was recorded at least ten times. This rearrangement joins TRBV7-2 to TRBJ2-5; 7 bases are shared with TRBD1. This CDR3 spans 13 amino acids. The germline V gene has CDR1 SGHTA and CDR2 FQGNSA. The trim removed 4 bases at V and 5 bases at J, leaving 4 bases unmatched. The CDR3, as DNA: TGTGCCAGCAGCTCGACAGGGACGGAGACCCAGTACTTC. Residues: CASSSTGTETQYF.

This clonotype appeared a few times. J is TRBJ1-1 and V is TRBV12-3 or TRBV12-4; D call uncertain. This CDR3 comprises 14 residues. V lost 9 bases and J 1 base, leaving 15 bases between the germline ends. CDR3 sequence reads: CASWTAQWNTEAFF. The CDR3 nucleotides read TGTGCCAGTTGGACGGCCCAGTGGAACACTGAAGCTTTCTTT.

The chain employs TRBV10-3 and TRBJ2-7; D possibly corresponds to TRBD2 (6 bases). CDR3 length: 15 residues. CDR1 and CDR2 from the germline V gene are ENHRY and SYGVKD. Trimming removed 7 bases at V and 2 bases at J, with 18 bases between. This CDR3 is CAIKDTGTDAYEQYF. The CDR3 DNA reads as TGTGCCATCAAAGATACCGGGACTGATGCCTACGAGCAGTACTTC.

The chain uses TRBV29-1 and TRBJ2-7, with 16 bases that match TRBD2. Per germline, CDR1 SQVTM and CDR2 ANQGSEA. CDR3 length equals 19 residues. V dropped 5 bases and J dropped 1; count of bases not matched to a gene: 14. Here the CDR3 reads CSVLLPGLAGGHPSYEQYF. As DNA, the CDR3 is TGCAGCGTTCTGTTACCGGGACTAGCGGGAGGGCATCCGTCCTACGAGCAGTACTTC.

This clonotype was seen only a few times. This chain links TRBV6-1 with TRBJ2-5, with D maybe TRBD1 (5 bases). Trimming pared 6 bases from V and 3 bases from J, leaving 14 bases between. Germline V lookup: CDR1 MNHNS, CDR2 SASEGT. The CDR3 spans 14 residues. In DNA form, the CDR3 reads TGTGCCAGCAGCCCAGACAGAGACAAAGAGACCCAGTACTTC. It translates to CASSPDRDKETQYF.

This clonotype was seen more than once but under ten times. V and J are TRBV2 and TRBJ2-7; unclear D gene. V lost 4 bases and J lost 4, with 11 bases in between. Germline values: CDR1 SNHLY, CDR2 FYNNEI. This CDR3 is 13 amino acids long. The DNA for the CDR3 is TGTGCCAGCAGTGGTGTAGGGATATACGAGCAGTACTTC. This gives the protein CASSGVGIYEQYF.

DNA for the CDR3: TGTGCCAGCAGAAATAGCGGGACCGGGGAGCTGTTTTTT. Translated, it gives CASRNSGTGELFF. V usage is TRBV7-9 and J usage is TRBJ2-2; 7 bases are shared with TRBD2. The CDR3 contains 13 residues. The V and J ends lost 6 bases and 5 bases, in that order; junction bases with no gene match: 3. Germline V gives CDR1 SEHNR, CDR2 FQNEAQ (reference sequence).

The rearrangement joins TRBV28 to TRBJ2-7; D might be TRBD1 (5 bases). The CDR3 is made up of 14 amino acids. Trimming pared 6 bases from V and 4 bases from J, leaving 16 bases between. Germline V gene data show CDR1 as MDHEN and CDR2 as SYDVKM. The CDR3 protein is CASRPPGAGYEQYF. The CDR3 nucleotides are TGTGCCAGCAGACCACCTGGGGCAGGTTACGAGCAGTACTTC.

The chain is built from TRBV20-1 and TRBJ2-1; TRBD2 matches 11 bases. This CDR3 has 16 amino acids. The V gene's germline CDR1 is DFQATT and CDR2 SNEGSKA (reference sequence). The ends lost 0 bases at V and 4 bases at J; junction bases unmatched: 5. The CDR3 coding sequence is TGCAGTGCTAGAGATCTCAGACTAGCGGGGTACAATGAGCAGTTCTTC. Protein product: CSARDLRLAGYNEQFF.

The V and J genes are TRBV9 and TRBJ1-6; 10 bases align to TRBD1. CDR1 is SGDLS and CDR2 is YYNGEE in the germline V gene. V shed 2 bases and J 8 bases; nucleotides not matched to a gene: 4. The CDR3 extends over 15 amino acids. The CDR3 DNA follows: TGTGCCAGCAGCGTTCGACAGGGGGCGGATTCACCCCTCCACTTT. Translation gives CASSVRQGADSPLHF.